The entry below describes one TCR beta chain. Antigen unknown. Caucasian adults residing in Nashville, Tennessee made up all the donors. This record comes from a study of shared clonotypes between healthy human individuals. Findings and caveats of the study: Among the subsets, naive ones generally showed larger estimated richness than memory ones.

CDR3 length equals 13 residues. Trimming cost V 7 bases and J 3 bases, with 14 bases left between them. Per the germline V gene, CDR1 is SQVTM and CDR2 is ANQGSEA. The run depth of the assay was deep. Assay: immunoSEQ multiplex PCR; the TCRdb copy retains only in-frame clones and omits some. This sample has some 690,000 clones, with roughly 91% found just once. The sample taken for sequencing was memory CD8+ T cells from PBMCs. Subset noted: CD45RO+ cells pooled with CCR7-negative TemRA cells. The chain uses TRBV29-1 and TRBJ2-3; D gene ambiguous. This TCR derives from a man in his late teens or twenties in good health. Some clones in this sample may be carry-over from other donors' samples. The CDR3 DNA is TGCAGCGCCGGACCAGACGTTACAGATACGCAGTATTTT. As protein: CSAGPDVTDTQYF.